Listed here is a single T cell receptor (beta chain). Each CDR3 protein gets one entry after TCRdb re-called the RT-PCR reads with MiXCR. This table holds 800,000 to 1,000,000 distinct CDR3 sequences, roughly 17% found once. The sample comes from a study of patients and donors after allogeneic stem cell transplantation. V was pared by 6 bases and J by 5 bases, with 16 bases between. There are 13 residues in the CDR3. Germline V gene sequence: CDR1 DFQATT, CDR2 SNEGSKA (reference sequence). This sequence joins TRBV20-1 and TRBJ2-5; D unclear. The sequenced sample consisted of blood, either unsorted or a sorted T cell fraction (not recorded which). The clonotype originates from a human donor who was either an allogeneic HSCT recipient or a stem cell or donor lymphocyte infusion donor (not recorded which). It is not recorded whose cells these are; they may come from a transplant donor. For the CDR3, the DNA is TGCAGTGCCTTTGGTCCTTGGATGGAGACCCAGTACTTC. Amino acid sequence: CSAFGPWMETQYF.